This TCR beta chain emerged from a study of regulatory T cells in long-lasting Graves disease. Across the whole study: Positivity for TSH receptor antibodies plus over 5 years of antithyroid drugs meant persistent Graves' disease.

This clonotype was found a few times. What it binds is not known. Library construction for TCR beta used iRepertoire HTBI primers and Arm-PCR of CDR3 regions. TCRdb independently ran MiXCR on the multiplex PCR reads; one entry per CDR3 protein. This sample has over 250,000 distinct CDR3 sequences, with more than 20% found just once. Indicated time point: persistent/refractory GD, antithyroid drugs over 5 years with positive TRAb. Making the TCR library involved RNA that had been extracted from PBMCs. Notes on the study in general: Persistent Graves' patients showed reduced TCR diversity versus newly diagnosed patients.

The CDR3 totals 15 residues. CDR1 DFQATT and CDR2 SNEGSKA come from the germline V gene (reference sequence). The trim removed 6 bases at V and 1 base at J, leaving 6 bases unmatched. This clonotype was sampled from a female donor with Graves disease. The gene calls are TRBV20-1 and TRBJ1-4; 9 bases are a match to TRBD1. This material consisted of peripheral blood mononuclear cells (PBMCs), taken when the disease was refractory, from a patient treated with antithyroid drugs. CDR3 sequence reads: CSAAGQGGTNEKLFF. DNA of the CDR3: TGCAGTGCGGCGGGACAGGGCGGAACTAATGAAAAACTGTTTTTT.